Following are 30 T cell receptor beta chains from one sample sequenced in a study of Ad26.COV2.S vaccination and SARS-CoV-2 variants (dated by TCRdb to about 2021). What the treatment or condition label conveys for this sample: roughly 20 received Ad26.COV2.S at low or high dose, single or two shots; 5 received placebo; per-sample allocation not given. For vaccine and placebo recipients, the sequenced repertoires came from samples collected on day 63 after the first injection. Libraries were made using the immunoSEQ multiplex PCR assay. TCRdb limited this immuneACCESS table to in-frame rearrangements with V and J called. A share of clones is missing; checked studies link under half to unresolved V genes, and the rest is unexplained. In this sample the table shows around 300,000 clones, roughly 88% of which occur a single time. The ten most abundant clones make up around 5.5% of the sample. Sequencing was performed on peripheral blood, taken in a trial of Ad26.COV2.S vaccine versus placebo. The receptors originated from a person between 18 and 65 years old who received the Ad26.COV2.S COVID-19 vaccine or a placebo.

CDR3 protein: CASSDLTNSPLHF. The CDR3 DNA reads TGTGCCAGCAGCGACCTAACCAATTCACCCCTCCACTTT. The chain employs TRBV7-2 and TRBJ1-6; no clear D gene. The CDR3 is made up of 13 amino acids. Germline CDR1 reads SGHTA; CDR2 reads FQGNSA. V was pared by 5 bases and J by 7 bases, with 9 bases between.

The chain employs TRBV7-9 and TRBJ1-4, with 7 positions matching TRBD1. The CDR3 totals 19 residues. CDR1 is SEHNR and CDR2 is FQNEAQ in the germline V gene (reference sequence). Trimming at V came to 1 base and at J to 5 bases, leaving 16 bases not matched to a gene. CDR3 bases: TGTGCCAGCAGCTTAGGTGGGGTTACCGTCGGGACAGAGAATGAAAAACTGTTTTTT. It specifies CASSLGGVTVGTENEKLFF.

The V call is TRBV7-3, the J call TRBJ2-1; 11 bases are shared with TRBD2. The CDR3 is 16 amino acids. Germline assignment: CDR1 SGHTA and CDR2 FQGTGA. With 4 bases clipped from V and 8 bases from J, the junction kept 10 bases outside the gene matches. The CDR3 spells CASSSTSGSAGDEQFF. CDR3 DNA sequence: TGTGCCAGCAGCTCCACTAGCGGGAGCGCGGGGGATGAGCAGTTCTTC.

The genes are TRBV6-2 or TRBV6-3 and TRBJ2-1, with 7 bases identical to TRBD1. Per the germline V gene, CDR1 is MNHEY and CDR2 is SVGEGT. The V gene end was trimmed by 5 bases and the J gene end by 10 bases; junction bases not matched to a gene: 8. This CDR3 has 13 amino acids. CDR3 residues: CASSGSDRDEQFF. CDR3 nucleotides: TGTGCCAGCAGTGGAAGCGACAGGGACGAGCAGTTCTTC.

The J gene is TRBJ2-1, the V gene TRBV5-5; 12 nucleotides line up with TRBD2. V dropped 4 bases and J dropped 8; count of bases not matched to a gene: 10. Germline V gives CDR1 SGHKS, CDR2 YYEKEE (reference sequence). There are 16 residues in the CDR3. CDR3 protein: CASSDRTSGRFDEQFF. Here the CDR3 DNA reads TGTGCCAGCAGCGATCGTACTAGCGGGAGGTTTGATGAGCAGTTCTTC.

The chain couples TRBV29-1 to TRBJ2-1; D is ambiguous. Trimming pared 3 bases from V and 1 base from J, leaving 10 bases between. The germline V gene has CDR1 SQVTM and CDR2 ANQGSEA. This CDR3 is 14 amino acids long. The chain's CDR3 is CSVDDSSSYNEQFF. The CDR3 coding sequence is TGCAGCGTTGATGACTCGTCATCCTACAATGAGCAGTTCTTC.

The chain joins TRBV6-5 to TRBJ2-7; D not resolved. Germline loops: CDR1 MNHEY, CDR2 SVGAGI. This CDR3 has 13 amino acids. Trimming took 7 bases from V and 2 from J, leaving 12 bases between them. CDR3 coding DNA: TGTGCCAGCAAATTAACGGCAGCCTACGAGCAGTACTTC. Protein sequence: CASKLTAAYEQYF.

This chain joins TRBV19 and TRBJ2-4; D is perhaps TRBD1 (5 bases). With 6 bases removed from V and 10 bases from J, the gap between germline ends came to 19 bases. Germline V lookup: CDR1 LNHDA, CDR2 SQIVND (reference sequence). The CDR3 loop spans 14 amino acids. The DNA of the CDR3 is TGTGCCAGTAGGACAGAGATCACCGCTGGGATTCAGTACTTC. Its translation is CASRTEITAGIQYF.

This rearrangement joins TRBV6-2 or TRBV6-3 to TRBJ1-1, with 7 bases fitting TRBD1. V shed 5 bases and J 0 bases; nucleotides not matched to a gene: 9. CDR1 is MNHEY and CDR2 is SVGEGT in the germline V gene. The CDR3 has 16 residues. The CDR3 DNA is TGTGCCAGCAGTCAACCCGAGACAGGGATGAACACTGAAGCTTTCTTT. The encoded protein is CASSQPETGMNTEAFF.

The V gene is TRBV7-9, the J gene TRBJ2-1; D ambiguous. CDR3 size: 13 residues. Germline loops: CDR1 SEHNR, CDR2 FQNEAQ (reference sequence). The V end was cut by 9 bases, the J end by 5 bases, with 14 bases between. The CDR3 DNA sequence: TGTGCCAGTCCCATTGCACCAGACAATGAGCAGTTCTTC. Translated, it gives CASPIAPDNEQFF.

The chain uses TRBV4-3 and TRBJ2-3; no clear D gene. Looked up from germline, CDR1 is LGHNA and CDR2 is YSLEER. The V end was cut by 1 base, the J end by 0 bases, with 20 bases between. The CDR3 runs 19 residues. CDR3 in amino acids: CASSQAGGPNAPSTDTQYF. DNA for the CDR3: TGCGCCAGCAGCCAAGCGGGCGGACCCAACGCCCCGAGCACAGATACGCAGTATTTT.

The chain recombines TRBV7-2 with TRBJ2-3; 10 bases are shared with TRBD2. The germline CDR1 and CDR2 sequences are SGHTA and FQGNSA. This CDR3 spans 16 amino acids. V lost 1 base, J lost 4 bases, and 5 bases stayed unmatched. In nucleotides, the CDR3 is TGTGCCAGCAGCTTAGGAGCGGGGGGGCGGGCAGATACGCAGTATTTT. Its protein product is CASSLGAGGRADTQYF. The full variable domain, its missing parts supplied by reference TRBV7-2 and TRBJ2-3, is GAGVSQSPSNKVTEKGKDVELRCDPISGHTALYWYRQSLGQGLEFLIYFQGNSAPDKSGLPSDRFSAERTGGSVSTLTIQRTQQEDSAVYLCASSLGAGGRADTQYFGPGTRLTVL.

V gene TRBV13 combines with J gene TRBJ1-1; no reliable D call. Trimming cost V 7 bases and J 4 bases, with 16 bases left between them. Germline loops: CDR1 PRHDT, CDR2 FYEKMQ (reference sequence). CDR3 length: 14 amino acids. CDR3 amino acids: CASIPPGVGTEAFF. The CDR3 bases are TGTGCCAGCATTCCCCCCGGTGTAGGCACTGAAGCTTTCTTT. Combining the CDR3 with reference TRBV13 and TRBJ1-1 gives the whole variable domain AAGVIQSPRHLIKEKRETATLKCYPIPRHDTVYWYQQGPGQDPQFLISFYEKMQSDKGSIPDRFSAQQFSDYHSELNMSSLELGDSALYFCASIPPGVGTEAFFGQGTRLTVV.

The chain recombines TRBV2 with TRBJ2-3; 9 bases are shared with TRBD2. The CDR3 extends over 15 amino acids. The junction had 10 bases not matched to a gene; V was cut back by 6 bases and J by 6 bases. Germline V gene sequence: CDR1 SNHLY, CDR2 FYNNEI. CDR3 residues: CASRLGGRAMDTQYF. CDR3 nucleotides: TGTGCCAGCAGGCTTGGCGGGAGGGCCATGGATACGCAGTATTTT.

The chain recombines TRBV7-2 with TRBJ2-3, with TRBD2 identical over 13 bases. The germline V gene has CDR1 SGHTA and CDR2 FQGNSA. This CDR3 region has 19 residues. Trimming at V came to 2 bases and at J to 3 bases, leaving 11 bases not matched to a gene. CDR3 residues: CASSLTSGGAYILTDTQYF. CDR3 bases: TGTGCCAGCAGCTTAACTAGCGGGGGGGCCTACATCTTGACAGATACGCAGTATTTT.

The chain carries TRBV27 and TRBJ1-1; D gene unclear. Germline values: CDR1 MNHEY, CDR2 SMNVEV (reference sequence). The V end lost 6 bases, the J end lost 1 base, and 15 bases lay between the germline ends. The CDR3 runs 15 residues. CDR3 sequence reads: CASRDQGVGNTEAFF. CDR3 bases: TGTGCCAGCAGGGACCAAGGTGTGGGGAACACTGAAGCTTTCTTT.

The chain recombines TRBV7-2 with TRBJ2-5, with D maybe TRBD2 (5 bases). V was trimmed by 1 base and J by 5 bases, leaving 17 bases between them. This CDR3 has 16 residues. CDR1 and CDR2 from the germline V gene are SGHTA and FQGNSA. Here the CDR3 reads CASSLEGRRPRETQYF. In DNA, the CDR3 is TGTGCCAGCAGCTTAGAGGGAAGGAGGCCCCGGGAGACCCAGTACTTC. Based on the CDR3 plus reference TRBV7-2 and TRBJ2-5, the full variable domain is GAGVSQSPSNKVTEKGKDVELRCDPISGHTALYWYRQSLGQGLEFLIYFQGNSAPDKSGLPSDRFSAERTGGSVSTLTIQRTQQEDSAVYLCASSLEGRRPRETQYFGPGTRLLVL.

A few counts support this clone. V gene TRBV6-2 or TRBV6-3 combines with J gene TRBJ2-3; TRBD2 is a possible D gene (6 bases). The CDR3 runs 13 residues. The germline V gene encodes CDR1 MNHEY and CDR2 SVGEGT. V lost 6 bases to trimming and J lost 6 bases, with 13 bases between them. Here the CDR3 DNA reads TGTGCCAGCAGCCCCTTGACTAGTGATACGCAGTATTTT. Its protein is CASSPLTSDTQYF.

The CDR3 DNA is TGTGCCAGCAGCTCAGCTAGCGGGCCAGCTAGCACAGATACGCAGTATTTT. It is translated as CASSSASGPASTDTQYF. The chain is built from TRBV7-9 and TRBJ2-3, with TRBD2 matching 8 bases. The CDR3 has 17 residues. Germline lookup yields CDR1 SEHNR and CDR2 FQNEAQ (reference sequence). Trimming at V came to 4 bases and at J to 0 bases, leaving 9 bases not matched to a gene.

The DNA for the CDR3 is TGTGCCAGCAGCCCACGGACAGGGGGGAGGGAGCAGTACTTC. Translated, it gives CASSPRTGGREQYF. V gene TRBV9 combines with J gene TRBJ2-7; 10 nucleotides line up with TRBD1. Germline CDR1 and CDR2: SGDLS and YYNGEE. The CDR3 contains 14 residues. Losses at the gene ends were 4 bases for V and 7 bases for J; bases not matched to a gene: 8.

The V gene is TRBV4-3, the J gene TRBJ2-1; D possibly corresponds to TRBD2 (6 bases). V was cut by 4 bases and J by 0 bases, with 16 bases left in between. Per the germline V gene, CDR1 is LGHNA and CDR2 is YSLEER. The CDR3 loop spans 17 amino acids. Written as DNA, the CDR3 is TGCGCCAGCAGCCTCCGGGACTTCAGGAGCTCCTACAATGAGCAGTTCTTC. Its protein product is CASSLRDFRSSYNEQFF.

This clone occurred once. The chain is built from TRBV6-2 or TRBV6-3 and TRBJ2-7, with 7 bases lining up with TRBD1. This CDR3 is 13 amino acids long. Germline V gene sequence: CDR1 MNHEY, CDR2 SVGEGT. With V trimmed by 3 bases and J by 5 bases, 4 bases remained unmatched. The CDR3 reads CASSYNRGDEQYF. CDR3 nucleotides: TGTGCCAGCAGTTATAACAGGGGTGACGAGCAGTACTTC.

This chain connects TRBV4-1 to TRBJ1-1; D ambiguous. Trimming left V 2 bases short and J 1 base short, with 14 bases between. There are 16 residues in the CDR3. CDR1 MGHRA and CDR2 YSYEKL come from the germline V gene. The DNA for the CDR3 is TGCGCCAGCAGCCAATTGTTAGGTCGAGGGAACACTGAAGCTTTCTTT. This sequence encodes CASSQLLGRGNTEAFF.

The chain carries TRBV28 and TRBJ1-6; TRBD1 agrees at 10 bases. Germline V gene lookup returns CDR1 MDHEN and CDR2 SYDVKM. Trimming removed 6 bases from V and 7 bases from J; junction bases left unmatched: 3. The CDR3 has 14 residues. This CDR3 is CASRPDRGNSPLHF. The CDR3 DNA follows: TGTGCCAGCAGGCCGGACAGGGGGAATTCACCCCTCCACTTT.

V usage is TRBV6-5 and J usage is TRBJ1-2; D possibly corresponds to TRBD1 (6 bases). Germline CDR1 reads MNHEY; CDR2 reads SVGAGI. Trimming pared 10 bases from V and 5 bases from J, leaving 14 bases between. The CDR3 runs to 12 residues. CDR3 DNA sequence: TGTGCCAATTCCGAGGGACATTATGGCTACACCTTC. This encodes CANSEGHYGYTF.

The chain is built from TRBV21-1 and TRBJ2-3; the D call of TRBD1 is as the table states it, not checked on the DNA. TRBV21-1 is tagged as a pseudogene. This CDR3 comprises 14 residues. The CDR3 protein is CASNRDRFTDTQYF. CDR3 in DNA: TGTGCCAGCAACCGGGACAGATTCACAGATACGCAGTATTTT.

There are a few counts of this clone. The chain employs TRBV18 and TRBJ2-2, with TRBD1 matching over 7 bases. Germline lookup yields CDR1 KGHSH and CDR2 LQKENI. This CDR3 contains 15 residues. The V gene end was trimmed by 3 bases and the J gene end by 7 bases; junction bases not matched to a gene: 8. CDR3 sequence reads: CASSPPGQIGGELFF. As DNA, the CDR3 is TGTGCCAGCTCACCCCCGGGACAGATTGGCGGGGAGCTGTTTTTT.

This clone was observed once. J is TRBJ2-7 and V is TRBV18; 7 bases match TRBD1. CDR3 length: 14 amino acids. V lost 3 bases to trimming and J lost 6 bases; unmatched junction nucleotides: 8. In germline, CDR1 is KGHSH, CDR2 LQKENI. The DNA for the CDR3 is TGTGCCAGCTCACCGACGACAGGGTGGTTCGAGCAGTACGTC. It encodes CASSPTTGWFEQYV.

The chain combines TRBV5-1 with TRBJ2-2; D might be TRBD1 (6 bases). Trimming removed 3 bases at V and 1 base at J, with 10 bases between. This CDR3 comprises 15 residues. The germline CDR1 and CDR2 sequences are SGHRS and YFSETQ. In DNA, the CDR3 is TGCGCCAGCAGCTCTGACAGGTTGAACACCGGGGAGCTGTTTTTT. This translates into CASSSDRLNTGELFF.

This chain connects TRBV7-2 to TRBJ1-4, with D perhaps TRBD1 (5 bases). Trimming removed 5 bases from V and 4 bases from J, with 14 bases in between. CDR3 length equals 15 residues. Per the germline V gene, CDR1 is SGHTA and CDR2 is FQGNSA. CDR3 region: CASSTQTASNEKLFF. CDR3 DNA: TGTGCCAGCAGCACCCAGACAGCTAGTAATGAAAAACTGTTTTTT.